Detailed here is one T cell receptor beta chain. Its target antigen remains unknown. No base-level quality is on record; no much larger clone is a single base apart. The treatment or condition label corresponds to: approximately 11-day PBMC culture with coronavirus spike peptide pools or control peptides (ViraFEST assay). The ViraFEST assay, used in the study, expanded antigen-specific T cells with peptide pools and then identified the expanded clonotypes through TCR sequencing. Positive SARS-CoV-2 PCR tests in the convalescent patients dated from March to December 2020, before Alpha, Beta and Delta variants emerged in the United States. Each well held about 2.2 million PBMCs cultured in IMDM containing about 5% human AB serum and around 9.2 IU/ml IL-2, with 8.5 to 10 ug/ml peptide pools added. Half of the culture medium was replaced with fresh IL-2-containing medium on days 3 and 7. After more than 8 days of culture, CD4+ T cells were isolated by negative selection using the EasySep CD4+ T cell isolation kit. Ficoll-Paque Plus gradient centrifugation was used to isolate PBMCs from whole blood, and the isolated PBMCs were then either used fresh or cryopreserved at -140C. Triplicate wells were generally used for each culture condition.

The germline V gene sets CDR1 to MNHNS and CDR2 to SASEGT. V gives up 5 bases and J gives up 5 bases, and the segment between their germline ends measures 13 bases. The CDR3 measures 13 amino acids from cysteine to phenylalanine. The CDR3 DNA has 39 bases and is translated from base 1. The data are from a study of vaccination and CD4 T cells after COVID-19 (dated by TCRdb to about 2022). Study-wide context: Convalescent patients had a positive SARS-CoV-2 result on nasal swab PCR, and of these patients, fewer than ten had mild disease and one had severe disease. The convalescent cohort included six males and four females, with two Hispanic individuals, seven Caucasians, two Asians and one multiracial person. Participants got two doses of the Pfizer-BioNTech BNT162b2 vaccine (n=8) or two doses of the Moderna mRNA-1273 vaccine (n=2). Post-COVID blood samples were collected from convalescent patients a median of approximately 100 days after diagnosis, with a range of about 30 to 170 days. The time from the second vaccine dose to post-vaccine blood sampling had a median of 72 days and ranged from about 12 to 250 days. For stimulating the cultures, overlapping spike peptide pools were used, derived from SARS-CoV-2 as well as from the common cold coronaviruses HCoV-NL63, HCoV-OC43 and HCoV-229E. As controls, cultures received a CEFX viral epitope pool (the positive control), an HIV-1 Nef peptide pool (the negative control), or no peptide at all. The spike-specific CD4+ TCR repertoire was compared before and after mRNA vaccination in 10 COVID-19 convalescent patients and a handful of infection-naive healthy vaccine recipients. Study-level results and caveats: The median count of SARS-CoV-2-reactive clonotypes went up from 20 to 25 after infection to 30 to 40 after vaccination, although the change was not significant. Of the vaccine-specific clones found in convalescent patients, nearly all (304 of 307) were mono-reactive for SARS-CoV-2 spike instead of being cross-reactive with common cold coronaviruses. Only a relatively small number of convalescent patients were included in the study, and early timepoints following natural infection were not analyzed. Among convalescent patients, a median roughly 90% of the SARS-CoV-2-reactive clones seen after vaccination appeared only after vaccination, which suggests priming specific to the vaccine.

Preparation of the library involved PCR. At the Johns Hopkins FTIC core, DNA from the cultured CD4+ T cells underwent TCR sequencing with the Oncomine TCR Beta short-read assay. The QIAamp micro DNA kit was used to extract genomic DNA from the cultured CD4+ T cells. Oncomine TCR Beta libraries made from cultured CD4+ T cells were pooled using unique dual indexes and sequenced on an Illumina iSeq 100. Processing in the source paper ran as follows. Non-productive sequences were removed, and CDR3s not starting with C, not ending with F or W, or shorter than 7 amino acids were discarded. Antigen-specific clonotypes were identified using the MANAFEST web application through comparison of peptide-stimulated wells with reference and other culture wells. To be called positive, a clone needed an FDR below 0.05, an odds ratio above 5, and a productive frequency above 0.1% in at least two of three replicate wells. Cross-reactive clonotypes were defined as significantly expanded in both SARS-CoV-2 spike wells and at least one common cold coronavirus spike condition. Levenshtein distances (stringdist) and unrooted phylogenetic trees (ape) in R version 3.6.1 were used to assess CDR3 homology. TCRdb cleaned the public reads at Q25 with fastp, built clones with MiXCR and kept in-frame beta chains. CDR3 protein duplicates are merged, each entry listing the most common genes and DNA. The V and J calls were determined by TCRdb, not by the authors. In this sample the table shows about 4,400 distinct CDR3 sequences, roughly 45% of which occur a single time. Of the sample, about two fifths is held by the ten largest clones.

The receptor comes from a human donor who had recovered from COVID-19. Sequenced input: CD4+ T cells from blood, cultured in vitro. This chain is built from TRBV6-1 and TRBJ2-7; the D gene is not confidently resolved. The CDR3 has the sequence CASSPDRWHEQYF. The DNA reads as follows: TGTGCCAGCAGTCCGGATAGGTGGCACGAGCAGTACTTC.